The 10 T cell receptor beta chains in this list originate from one sample, sequenced in a study of blood T cells in healthy people across ages. For the second PCR, which ran for about 7 to 11 cycles, a sample-barcoded 5' primer and a J-beta primer mix were used. A single record per CDR3 protein comes from TCRdb applying MiXCR to the 5' RACE reads. The sample includes 1.5 million to 2 million distinct CDR3 sequences, about 50% of them seen just once. Sequencing was done on a sample of blood. The receptors derive from a woman aged 40 to 50 in good health.

The chain carries TRBV20-1 and TRBJ2-4; possibly TRBD1 for D (5 bases). The J call may be mistaken, given a closer DNA end match to TRBJ2-7. The length of the CDR3 is 11 residues. Germline V gene sequence: CDR1 DFQATT, CDR2 SNEGSKA (reference sequence). The CDR3 nucleotides read TGCAGTGCAAGTTGGGGCAGCGAGCAGTACTTC. Translation gives CSASWGSEQYF.

Written as DNA, the CDR3 is TGTGCCAGCAGTGAAGCGAGGAGTAGGGCAGATACGCAGTATTTT. Its translation is CASSEARSRADTQYF. J is TRBJ2-3 and V is TRBV6-1; unclear D gene. Per germline, CDR1 MNHNS and CDR2 SASEGT. CDR3 length equals 15 residues. V dropped 0 bases and J dropped 4 bases, with 11 bases sitting between them.

In its sample, this clonotype was seen a few times. The chain uses TRBV4-2 and TRBJ2-6; no definite D call. Germline-derived CDR1 and CDR2 are LGHNA and YNFKEQ. V shed 0 bases and J shed 0 bases, with 9 bases lying between them. The CDR3 runs to 17 residues. The CDR3 loop is CASSQDTGYSGANVLTF. The CDR3 DNA is TGTGCCAGCAGCCAAGATACGGGCTACTCTGGGGCCAACGTCCTGACTTTC.

The V and J genes are TRBV20-1 and TRBJ2-5; D is uncertain. Germline loops: CDR1 DFQATT, CDR2 SNEGSKA (reference sequence). The V end was cut by 0 bases, the J end by 2 bases, with 13 bases between. The CDR3 length is 15 residues. The CDR3 region is CSARDEIANQETQYF. For the CDR3, the DNA is TGCAGTGCTAGAGATGAAATAGCAAATCAAGAGACCCAGTACTTC.

The V gene is TRBV20-1, the J gene TRBJ1-2; 7 bases match TRBD1. The trim removed 4 bases at V and 0 bases at J, leaving 5 bases unmatched. The CDR3 covers 14 residues. Germline V gene sequence: CDR1 DFQATT, CDR2 SNEGSKA (reference sequence). In DNA form, the CDR3 reads TGCAGTGCTACCCCCAGGGGGACTAACTATGGCTACACCTTC. It specifies CSATPRGTNYGYTF.

This clonotype occurred a few times. The CDR3 sequence is CASSSPRGLPGTQYF. CDR3 in DNA: TGTGCCAGCAGCTCACCGCGGGGACTCCCGGGAACCCAGTACTTC. The V call is TRBV7-6, the J call TRBJ2-5; TRBD2 is a possible D gene (6 bases). The CDR3 runs to 15 residues. V was clipped by 4 bases and J by 8 bases, with 20 bases between them. In germline, CDR1 is SGHVS, CDR2 FNYEAQ.

The chain recombines TRBV7-2 with TRBJ2-3; D might be TRBD1 (6 bases). The CDR3 is 16 amino acids. In germline, CDR1 is SGHTA, CDR2 FQGNSA. The V and J ends lost 7 bases and 9 bases respectively, with 26 bases between them. CDR3 DNA: TGTGCCAGCAACACAGGGCTAAATCGGGACGCCAAGACGCAGTATTTT. It yields the protein CASNTGLNRDAKTQYF.

This clonotype was counted only a few times. This chain joins TRBV6-5 and TRBJ1-2; D may be TRBD1 (5 bases). This CDR3 has 13 residues. Germline values: CDR1 MNHEY, CDR2 SVGAGI. Trimming left V 2 bases short and J 8 bases short, with 12 bases between. The CDR3: CASSYPLGGGYTF. CDR3 bases: TGTGCCAGCAGTTACCCCTTGGGGGGAGGCTACACCTTC.

The genes are TRBV28 and TRBJ1-2, with D unclear. Trimming cost V 10 bases and J 2 bases, with 11 bases left between them. The CDR3 has 12 residues. Germline lookup yields CDR1 MDHEN and CDR2 SYDVKM. CDR3 bases: TGTGCCATCCAGGAGAAAAACTATGGCTACACCTTC. This codes for CAIQEKNYGYTF.

V and J are TRBV7-9 and TRBJ2-4, with 11 bases identical to TRBD1. The trim removed 5 bases at V and 2 bases at J, leaving 14 bases unmatched. This CDR3 has 19 residues. Germline assignment: CDR1 SEHNR and CDR2 FQNEAQ (reference sequence). The CDR3 bases are TGTGCCAGCAGCGCAGGGACAGGGGGGGGTATCGGGTCCAAAAACATTCAGTACTTC. Amino acid sequence: CASSAGTGGGIGSKNIQYF.